This T cell receptor beta chain was captured in a study of T cell repertoires in cytomegalovirus infection. Whole-study results and caveats: Based on cumulative public TCR beta family frequency, carriers of CMV plus the relevant HLA were identified. In two of eight donors, the top clonotype was HLA-C-restricted CMV-specific.

MiXCR was run by TCRdb on the reads, yielding one entry per CDR3 protein. The profile shows about 360,000 distinct CDR3 sequences, about a sixth of them singletons. Concerning this clonotype itself: The antigen is not known.

The CDR3 consists of 12 residues. Germline V gene data show CDR1 as MDHEN and CDR2 as SYDVKM. Trimming shortened V by 7 bases and J by 4 bases, and 10 bases separated the two germline ends. This clonotype originated in a human donor in good health (CMV status not recorded). Some clones in this sample may be carry-over from other donors' samples. The genes are TRBV28 and TRBJ1-2, with D possibly being TRBD1 (6 bases). The source material was PBMCs. In DNA, the CDR3 is TGTGCCAGCAAATTAGGGGGCTATGGCTACACCTTC. The encoded protein is CASKLGGYGYTF.